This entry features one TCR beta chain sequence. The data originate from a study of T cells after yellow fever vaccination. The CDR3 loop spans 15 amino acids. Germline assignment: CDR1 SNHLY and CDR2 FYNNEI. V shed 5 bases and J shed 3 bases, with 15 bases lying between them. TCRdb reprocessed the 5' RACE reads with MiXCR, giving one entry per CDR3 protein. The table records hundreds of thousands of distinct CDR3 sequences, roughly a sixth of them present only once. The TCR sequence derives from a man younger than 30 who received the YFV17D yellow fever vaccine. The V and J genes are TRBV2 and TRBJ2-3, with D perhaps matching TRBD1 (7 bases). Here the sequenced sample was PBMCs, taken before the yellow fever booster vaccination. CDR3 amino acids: CASSFRGTVTDTQYF. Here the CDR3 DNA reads TGTGCCAGCAGTTTCCGGGGGACAGTGACAGATACGCAGTATTTT.